This TCR beta chain was sequenced in a study of blood T cells in healthy people across ages. The CDR3 has 15 residues. Germline V gives CDR1 DFQATT, CDR2 SNEGSKA (reference sequence). V trimming: 3 bases; J trimming: 5 bases; junction bases outside the gene matches: 8. This clonotype came up a few times. Antigen unknown. Notes on the study in general: Underestimates were what the diversity estimates from one million T cells were considered to be.

Then a second PCR, running about 6 to 12 cycles, was carried out with a sample-barcoded 5' primer and a J-beta primer mix. From the 5' RACE reads, TCRdb called clonotypes with MiXCR, one entry per CDR3 protein. The sample holds around 1.5 million distinct CDR3 sequences, around two fifths seen once. The rearrangement joins TRBV20-1 to TRBJ2-1; TRBD2 matches at 9 bases. The specimen sequenced was blood. This clonotype originated in a woman aged 18-29 years in good health. The CDR3 DNA follows: TGCAGTGCTAGGGGCGTAGCGGGAGCCGACAATGAGCAGTTCTTC. Protein sequence: CSARGVAGADNEQFF.